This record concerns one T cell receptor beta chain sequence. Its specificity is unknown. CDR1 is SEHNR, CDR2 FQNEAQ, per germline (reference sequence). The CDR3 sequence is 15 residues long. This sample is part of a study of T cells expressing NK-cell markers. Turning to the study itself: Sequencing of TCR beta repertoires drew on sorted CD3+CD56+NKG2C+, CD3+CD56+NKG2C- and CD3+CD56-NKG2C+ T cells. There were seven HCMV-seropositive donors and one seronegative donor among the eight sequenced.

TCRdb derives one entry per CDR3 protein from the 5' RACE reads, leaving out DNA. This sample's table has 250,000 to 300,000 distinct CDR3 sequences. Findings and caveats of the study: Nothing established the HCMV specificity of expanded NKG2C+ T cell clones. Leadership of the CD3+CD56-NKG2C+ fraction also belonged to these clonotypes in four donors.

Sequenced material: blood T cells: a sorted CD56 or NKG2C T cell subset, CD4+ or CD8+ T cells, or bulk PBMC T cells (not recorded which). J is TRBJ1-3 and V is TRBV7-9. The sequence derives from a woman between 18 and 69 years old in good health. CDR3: CASSSTDLQGNTIYF. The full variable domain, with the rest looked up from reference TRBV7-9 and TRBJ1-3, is DTGVSQNPRHKITKRGQNVTFRCDPISEHNRLYWYRQTLGQGPEFLTYFQNEAQLEKSRLLSDRFSAERPKGSFSTLEIQRTEQGDSAMYLCASSSTDLQGNTIYFGEGSWLTVV.